The present entry profiles one T cell receptor (beta chain) with its context. Method: immunoSEQ multiplex PCR; TCRdb's copy keeps in-frame clones and lacks some. The table has under 140,000 clones, 76% seen once; the top ten hold over 3.5%. The record originates from a study of blood T cell repertoires in COVID-19. The CDR3 is 17 residues long. The germline gives CDR1 SGHRS, CDR2 YFSETQ. Unmatched junction bases numbered 10, after V lost 4 bases and J lost 2 bases. The chain is built from TRBV5-1 and TRBJ2-5; TRBD1 matches at 11 bases. The sequence came from a woman older than 75 with acute or convalescent COVID-19. Sequencing was carried out using peripheral blood. The CDR3 sequence is CASSLWTGGGGQETQYF. The CDR3 DNA follows: TGCGCCAGCAGCCTCTGGACAGGGGGCGGTGGGCAAGAGACCCAGTACTTC.